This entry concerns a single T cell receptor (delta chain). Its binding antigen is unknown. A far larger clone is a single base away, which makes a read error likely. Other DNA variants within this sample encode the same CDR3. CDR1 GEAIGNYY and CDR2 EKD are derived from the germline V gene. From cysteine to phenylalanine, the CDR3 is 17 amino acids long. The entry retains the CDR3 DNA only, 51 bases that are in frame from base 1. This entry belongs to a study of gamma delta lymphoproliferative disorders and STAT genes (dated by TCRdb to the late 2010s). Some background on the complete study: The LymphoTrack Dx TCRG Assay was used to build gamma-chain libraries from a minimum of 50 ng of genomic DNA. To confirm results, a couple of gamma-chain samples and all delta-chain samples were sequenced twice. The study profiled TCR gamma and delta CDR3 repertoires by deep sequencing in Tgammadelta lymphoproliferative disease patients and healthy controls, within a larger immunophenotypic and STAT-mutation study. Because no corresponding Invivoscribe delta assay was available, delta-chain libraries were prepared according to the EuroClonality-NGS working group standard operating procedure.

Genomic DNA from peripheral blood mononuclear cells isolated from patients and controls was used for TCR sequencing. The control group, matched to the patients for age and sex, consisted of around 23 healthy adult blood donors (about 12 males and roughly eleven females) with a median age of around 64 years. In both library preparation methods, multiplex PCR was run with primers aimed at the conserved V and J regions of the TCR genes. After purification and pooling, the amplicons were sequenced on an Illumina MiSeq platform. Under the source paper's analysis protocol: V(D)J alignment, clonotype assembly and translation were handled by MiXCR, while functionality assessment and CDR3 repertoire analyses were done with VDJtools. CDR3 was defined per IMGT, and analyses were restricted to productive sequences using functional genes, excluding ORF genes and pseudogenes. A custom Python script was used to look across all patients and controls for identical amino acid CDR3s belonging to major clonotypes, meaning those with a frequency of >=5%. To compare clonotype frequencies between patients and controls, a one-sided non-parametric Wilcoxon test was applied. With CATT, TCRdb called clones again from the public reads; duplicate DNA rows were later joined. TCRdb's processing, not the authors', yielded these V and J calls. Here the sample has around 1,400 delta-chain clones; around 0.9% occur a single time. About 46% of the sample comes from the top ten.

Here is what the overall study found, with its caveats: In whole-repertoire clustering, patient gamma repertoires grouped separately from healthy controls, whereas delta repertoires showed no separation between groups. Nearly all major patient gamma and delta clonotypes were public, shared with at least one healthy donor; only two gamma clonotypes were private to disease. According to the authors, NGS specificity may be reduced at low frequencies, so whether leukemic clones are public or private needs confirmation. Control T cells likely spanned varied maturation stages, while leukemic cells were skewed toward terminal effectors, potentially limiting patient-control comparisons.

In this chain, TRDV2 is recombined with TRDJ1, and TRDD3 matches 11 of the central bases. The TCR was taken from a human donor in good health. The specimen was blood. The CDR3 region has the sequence CACDTLRLGDNTDKLIF. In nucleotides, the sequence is TGTGCCTGTGACACCCTACGACTGGGGGATAACACCGATAAACTGATCTTT.